The T cell receptor (beta chain) under discussion was sequenced for a study of cytomegalovirus exposure and HLA in healthy donors. Study information: The Caucasian-associated ancestry cluster held roughly 80% of over 350 genotyped donors.

The PCR used 60 Vbeta and 13 Jbeta primers. Only in-frame clones appear in the TCRdb table, and some are missing; sequencing was by immunoSEQ multiplex PCR. The data show some 150,000 clones, approximately 60% seen once. Each donor was nominally healthy when sampled (though unrecorded immune exposures were likely). Turning to this clone: As yet, its antigen is unknown.

Points from the study as a whole: Later on, an analysis tied roughly 17,000 TCR beta sequences to HLA alleles at 0.05 false discovery rate.

The specimen sequenced was PBMCs. The source of this sequence is a woman in her fifties or sixties in good health and CMV-seropositive.

In DNA, the CDR3 is TGTGCCAGCAGTTACTCAACAGGGCCTAACTATGGCTACACCTTC. Protein sequence: CASSYSTGPNYGYTF. The V call is TRBV6-6, the J call TRBJ1-2; the D gene is possibly TRBD1 (6 bases). The V end lost 0 bases, the J end lost 0 bases, and 8 bases lay between the germline ends. Per the germline V gene, CDR1 is MNHNY and CDR2 is SVGAGI (reference sequence). There are 15 residues in the CDR3.